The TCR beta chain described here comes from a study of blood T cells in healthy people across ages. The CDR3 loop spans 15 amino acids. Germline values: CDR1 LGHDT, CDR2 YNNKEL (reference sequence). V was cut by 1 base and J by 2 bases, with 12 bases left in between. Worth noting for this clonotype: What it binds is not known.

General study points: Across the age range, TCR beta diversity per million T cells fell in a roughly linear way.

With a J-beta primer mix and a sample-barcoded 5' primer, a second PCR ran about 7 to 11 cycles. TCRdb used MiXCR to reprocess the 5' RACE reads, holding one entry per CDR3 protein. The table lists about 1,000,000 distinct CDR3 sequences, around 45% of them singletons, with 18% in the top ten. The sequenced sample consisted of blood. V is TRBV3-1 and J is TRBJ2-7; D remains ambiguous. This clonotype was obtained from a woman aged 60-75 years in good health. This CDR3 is CASSQVPDTAYEQYF. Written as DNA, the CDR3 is TGTGCCAGCAGCCAAGTACCCGACACAGCCTACGAGCAGTACTTC.